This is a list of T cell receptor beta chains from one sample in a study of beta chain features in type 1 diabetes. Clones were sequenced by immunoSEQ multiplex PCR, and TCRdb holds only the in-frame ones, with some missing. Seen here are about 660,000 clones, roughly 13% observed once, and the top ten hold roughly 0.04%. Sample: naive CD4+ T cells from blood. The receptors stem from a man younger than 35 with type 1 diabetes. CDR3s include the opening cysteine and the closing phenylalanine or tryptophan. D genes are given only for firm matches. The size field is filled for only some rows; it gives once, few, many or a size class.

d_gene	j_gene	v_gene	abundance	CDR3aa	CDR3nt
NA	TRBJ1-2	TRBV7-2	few	CASSLGTPDNYGYTF	TGTGCCAGCAGCTTAGGGACTCCGGATAACTATGGCTACACCTTC
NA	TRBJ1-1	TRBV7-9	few	CASSLVEGLIRVEAFF	TGTGCCAGCAGCCTAGTGGAGGGTCTTATCCGAGTTGAAGCTTTCTTT
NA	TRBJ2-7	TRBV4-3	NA	CASSQRVTYYEQYF	TGCGCCAGCAGCCAGCGAGTTACATACTACGAGCAGTACTTC
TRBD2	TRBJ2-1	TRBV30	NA	CAWKPRTSGNRNEQFF	TGTGCCTGGAAGCCCCGGACTAGCGGGAACAGGAATGAGCAGTTCTTC
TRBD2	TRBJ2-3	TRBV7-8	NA	CASSPRTSGRSTDTQYF	TGTGCCAGCAGCCCCAGGACTAGCGGAAGGAGCACAGATACGCAGTATTTT
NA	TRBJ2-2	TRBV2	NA	CASSDGRFPGELFF	TGTGCCAGCAGTGATGGAAGGTTTCCCGGGGAGCTGTTTTTT
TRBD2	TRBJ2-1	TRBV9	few	CASTRLAGEAYNEQFF	TGTGCCAGCACTCGACTAGCGGGTGAGGCCTACAATGAGCAGTTCTTC
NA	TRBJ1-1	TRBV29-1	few	CSGVGSTEAFF	TGCAGCGGAGTTGGAAGTACTGAAGCTTTCTTT
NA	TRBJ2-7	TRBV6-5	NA	CASSYWDGKEQYF	TGTGCCAGCAGTTATTGGGACGGTAAAGAGCAGTACTTC
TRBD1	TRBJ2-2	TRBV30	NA	CAWSVLRTGLTGELFF	TGTGCCTGGAGTGTACTGAGGACAGGACTCACCGGGGAGCTGTTTTTT
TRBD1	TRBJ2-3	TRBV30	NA	CAWSVPGTGPPWDTQYF	TGTGCCTGGAGTGTACCCGGGACAGGTCCCCCTTGGGATACGCAGTATTTT
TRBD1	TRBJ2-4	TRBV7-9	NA	CATQGDREYF	TGTGCCACTCAAGGGGACAGGGAGTACTTC
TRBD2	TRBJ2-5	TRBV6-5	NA	CASSRGDPRETQYF	TGTGCCAGCAGCCGGGGGGACCCCAGGGAGACCCAGTACTTC
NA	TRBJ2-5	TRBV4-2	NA	CASSQDSRSRGAGETQYF	TGTGCCAGCAGCCAAGATAGCCGTTCCAGGGGGGCGGGCGAGACCCAGTACTTC
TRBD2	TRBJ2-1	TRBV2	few	CASTTGGSGYNEQFF	TGTGCCAGCACCACCGGGGGGAGCGGCTACAATGAGCAGTTCTTC
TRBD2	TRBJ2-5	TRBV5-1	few	CASSFSPGLAGVETQYF	TGCGCCAGCAGCTTTTCCCCAGGACTAGCGGGAGTTGAGACCCAGTACTTC
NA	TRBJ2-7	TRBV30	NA	CAWRTATYEQYF	TGTGCCTGGAGGACGGCTACCTACGAGCAGTACTTC
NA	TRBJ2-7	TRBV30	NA	CAWGGVDEQYF	TGTGCCTGGGGAGGGGTCGACGAGCAGTACTTC
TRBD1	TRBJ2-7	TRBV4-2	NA	CASSQVSGQGVYEQYF	TGTGCCAGCAGCCAAGTTTCGGGACAGGGGGTCTACGAGCAGTACTTC
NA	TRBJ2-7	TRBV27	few	CASSLGFNRYEQYF	TGTGCCAGCAGTTTGGGGTTTAATCGCTACGAGCAGTACTTC
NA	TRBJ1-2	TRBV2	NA	CASSATLGGYTF	TGTGCCAGCAGCGCCACCTTGGGGGGCTACACCTTC
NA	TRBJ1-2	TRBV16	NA	CASSQSRRGELNYGYTF	TGTGCCAGCAGCCAATCGCGCCGGGGCGAACTTAACTATGGCTACACCTTC
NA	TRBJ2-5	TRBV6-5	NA	CASSYRERETQYF	TGTGCCAGCAGTTACAGGGAGCGCGAGACCCAGTACTTC
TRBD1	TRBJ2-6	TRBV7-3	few	CASSSQGTGANVLTF	TGTGCCAGCAGCTCACAGGGGACTGGGGCCAACGTCCTGACTTTC
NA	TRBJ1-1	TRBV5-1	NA	CASSLRGSGVYNTEAFF	TGCGCCAGCAGCTTGAGAGGCAGTGGAGTCTATAATACTGAAGCTTTCTTT
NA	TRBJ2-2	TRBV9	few	CASSVLGAGTGELFF	TGTGCCAGCAGCGTACTAGGGGCGGGCACCGGGGAGCTGTTTTTT
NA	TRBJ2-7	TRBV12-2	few	CASRGRHEQYF	TGTGCAAGTCGGGGGAGGCACGAGCAGTACTTC
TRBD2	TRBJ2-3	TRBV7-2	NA	CASSLGLGGGFDTQYF	TGTGCCAGCAGCTTAGGGCTCGGCGGGGGGTTTGATACGCAGTATTTT
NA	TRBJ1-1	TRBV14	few	CASSLRVGNTEAFF	TGTGCCAGCAGCCTACGGGTGGGGAACACTGAAGCTTTCTTT
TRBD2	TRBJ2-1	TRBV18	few	CASSPQAGGVDNEQFF	TGTGCCAGCTCACCACAAGCGGGGGGAGTGGACAATGAGCAGTTCTTC
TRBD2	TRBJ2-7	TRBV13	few	CASSSFGASGSSEQYF	TGTGCCAGCAGCTCATTTGGGGCTAGCGGGAGTAGCGAGCAGTACTTC
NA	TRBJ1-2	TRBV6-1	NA	CASISPDGPDGYTF	TGTGCCAGCATTTCTCCGGACGGTCCCGACGGCTACACCTTC